A single TCR beta chain is shown here with its context. Its cognate antigen is unknown. Germline V gene lookup returns CDR1 SGHRS and CDR2 YFSETQ. J was trimmed by 4 bases and V by 5 bases; bases with no gene match: 6. The CDR3 extends over 14 amino acids. The data derive from a study of T-cell memory formation after mild COVID-19. Study details: The TCR clusters were mostly specific to one donor. Study observations and caveats: CD4+ clones that contracted lay mainly in CM and EM; CD8+ ones lay in EMRA.

5'RACE with constant-segment primers built TCRalpha and TCRbeta cDNA libraries with UMIs. Via MiXCR, TCRdb re-called the 5' RACE reads, giving one row per CDR3 protein. Of a few hundred thousand distinct CDR3 sequences listed, roughly 19% are singletons. The sequenced sample consisted of PBMCs or a T cell subset sorted from them (not recorded which). The TCR originated in a man aged 18 to 29 who had mild COVID-19 (a few samples of this study predate the infection). Cell type and time point are not known. The chain couples TRBV5-1 to TRBJ2-5; TRBD1 aligns across 9 bases. CDR3 protein: CASRKGQGGETQYF. CDR3 DNA: TGCGCCAGCAGAAAGGGACAGGGAGGAGAGACCCAGTACTTC.